The following is a T cell receptor beta chain sequence with its context. Its antigen has not been determined. No much larger clone exists at a distance of one base, and base qualities are not known. The data originate from a study of immune evolution from preneoplasia to lung adenocarcinoma (dated by TCRdb to the early 2020s). About the full investigation: HLA loss of heterozygosity was found in under 8.5% of AIS, 15% of MIA and roughly 30% of ADC lesions, and in no AAH lesions. Resected precursor lesions (AAH, AIS, MIA) and invasive adenocarcinomas were compared against paired morphologically normal lung tissue. According to the study, about 100 samples were used for TCR sequencing. Sample size was determined by specimen availability and not by a prior power calculation. POLYSOLVER was used to infer Class I HLA alleles from exome data, while LOHHLA was used to detect allele-specific HLA loss. The immune data were integrated with whole exome sequencing and methylation data obtained from the same cohort of nodules. The overall cohort was made up of more than 40 patients with pulmonary nodules who had surgical resection. TCR sequencing data were obtained from about 49 patients. The study used immune gene expression, TCR sequencing and multiplex immunofluorescence to profile the immune contexture of lung adenocarcinoma precursors and invasive adenocarcinoma. Results and caveats for the whole study, not just this receptor: T cell clonality was highest in KRAS-mutant nodules compared with EGFR-mutant or double wild-type lesions. The findings were based on association rather than direct causation, and larger cohorts with long-term follow-up and longitudinal biopsies were deemed needed. Because every patient came from Japan and China, how well the results apply to Western populations was uncertain. Top T cell clone frequencies were highest in normal lung and appeared to decrease progressively from AAH through AIS, MIA and invasive adenocarcinoma. Normal lung showed the highest clonality, whereas later-stage lesions appeared to have higher T cell density and diversity but lower clonality.

CDR1 and CDR2 are drawn from the germline V gene: SGHAT, FQNNGV. V trim: 1 base; J trim: 1 base; unmatched bases: 0. The CDR3, from cysteine to phenylalanine, totals 15 residues. The sequence is cut down to CDR3 DNA, 45 bases in frame from base 1. Using the immunoSEQ hsTCRbeta Kit, TCR beta CDR3 regions were sequenced from DNA. As for how the authors treated the data: The ImmunoSEQ Analyzer was used to analyse the TCR sequencing data. T cell clonality was calculated on productive rearrangements as 1 minus Pielou's evenness. To measure T cell diversity, the inverse Simpson index was applied to productive templates. T cell density was defined as TCR beta template counts normalized to usable DNA, with usable DNA estimated by amplifying and sequencing housekeeping genes. Two-sided Kruskal-Wallis tests were used to compare TCR metrics across histologic stages. Imported from immuneACCESS, the table was reduced by TCRdb to in-frame sequences with V and J called. These copies leave out some clones; in studies compared against another copy, an unresolved V gene accounts for under half, and the cause of the remainder is not known. V and J calls and clone size are as listed in that table; D and trimming were resolved from the DNA. The sample table lists approximately 4,300 clones, 70% to 90% of them with a count of one. In total, the top ten clones hold approximately 2.4% of the sample.

Patients underwent resection in Japan or China between about 2013 and 2018. Two lung cancer pathologists independently confirmed the histologic diagnosis of each case on H&E slides. Macro-dissection after pathologic assessment enriched premalignant or tumor cells for nucleic acid extraction. The AllPrep DNA/RNA FFPE Kit was used to isolate DNA from FFPE tissue. The specimen sequenced was FFPE lung adenocarcinoma in situ tissue. The cell subset or site label corresponds to: preinvasive adenocarcinoma in situ (AIS). The chain is encoded by TRBV11-2 joined to TRBJ2-3; 9 central bases correspond to TRBD2. The clonotype was recovered from a person aged 55 to 79 with lung adenocarcinoma. Here is the DNA: TGTGCCAGCAGCTTAGCTAGCGGGGGCACAGATACGCAGTATTTT. This sequence encodes CASSLASGGTDTQYF. With the rest looked up from the reference TRBV11-2 and TRBJ2-3 genes rather than sequenced, the full variable domain is EAGVAQSPRYKIIEKRQSVAFWCNPISGHATLYWYQQILGQGPKLLIQFQNNGVVDDSQLPKDRFSAERLKGVDSTLKIQPAKLEDSAVYLCASSLASGGTDTQYFGPGTRLTVL.